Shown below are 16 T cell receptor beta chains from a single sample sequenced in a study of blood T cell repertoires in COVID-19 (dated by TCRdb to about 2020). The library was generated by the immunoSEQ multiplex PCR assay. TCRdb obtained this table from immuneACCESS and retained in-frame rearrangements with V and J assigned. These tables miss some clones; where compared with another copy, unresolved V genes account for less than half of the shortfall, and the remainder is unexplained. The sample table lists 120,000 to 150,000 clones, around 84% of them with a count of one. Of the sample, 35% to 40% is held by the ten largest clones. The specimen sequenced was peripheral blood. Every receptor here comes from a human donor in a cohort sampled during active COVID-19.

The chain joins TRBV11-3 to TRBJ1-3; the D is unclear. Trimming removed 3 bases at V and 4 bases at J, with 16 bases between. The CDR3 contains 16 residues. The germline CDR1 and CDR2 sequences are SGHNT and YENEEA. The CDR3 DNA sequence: TGTGCCAGCAGCTTTGGACCGCTATCGGGAGGAAACACCATATATTTT. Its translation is CASSFGPLSGGNTIYF.

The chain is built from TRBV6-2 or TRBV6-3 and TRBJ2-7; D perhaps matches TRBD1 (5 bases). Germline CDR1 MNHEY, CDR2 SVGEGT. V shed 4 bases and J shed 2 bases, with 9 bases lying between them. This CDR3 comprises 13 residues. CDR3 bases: TGTGCCAGCAGTTCGCGACAGACCTACGAGCAGTACTTC. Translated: CASSSRQTYEQYF.

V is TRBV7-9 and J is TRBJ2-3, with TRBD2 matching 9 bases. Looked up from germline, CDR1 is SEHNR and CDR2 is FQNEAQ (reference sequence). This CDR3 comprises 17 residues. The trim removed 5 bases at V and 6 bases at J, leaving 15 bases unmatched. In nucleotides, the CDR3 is TGTGCCAGCAGCCAAAGTAGTCGGCTAGCGGGGAGCGATACGCAGTATTTT. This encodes CASSQSSRLAGSDTQYF.

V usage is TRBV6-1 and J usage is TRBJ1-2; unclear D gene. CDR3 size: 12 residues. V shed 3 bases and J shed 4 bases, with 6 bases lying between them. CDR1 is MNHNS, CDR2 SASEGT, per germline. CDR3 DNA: TGTGCCAGCAGTGACCAATTCTATGGCTACACCTTC. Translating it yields CASSDQFYGYTF.

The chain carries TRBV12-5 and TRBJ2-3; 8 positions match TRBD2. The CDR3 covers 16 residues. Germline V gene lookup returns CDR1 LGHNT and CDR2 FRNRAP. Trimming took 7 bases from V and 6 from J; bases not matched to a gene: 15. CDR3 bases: TGTGCTAGTGCCCATCCCCTAACGGGGGGGCGGGATACGCAGTATTTT. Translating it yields CASAHPLTGGRDTQYF.

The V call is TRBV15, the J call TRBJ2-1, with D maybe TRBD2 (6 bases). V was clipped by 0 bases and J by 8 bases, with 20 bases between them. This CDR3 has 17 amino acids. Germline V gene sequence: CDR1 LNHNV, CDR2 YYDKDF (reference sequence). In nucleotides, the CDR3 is TGTGCCACCAGCAGAGATATAGGTACAGCGGGTGTATATGAGCAGTTCTTC. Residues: CATSRDIGTAGVYEQFF.

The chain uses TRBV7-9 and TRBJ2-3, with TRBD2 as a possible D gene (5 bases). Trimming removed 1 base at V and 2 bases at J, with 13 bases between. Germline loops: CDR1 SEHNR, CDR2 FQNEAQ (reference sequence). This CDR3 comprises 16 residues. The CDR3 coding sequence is TGTGCCAGCAGCTTAGGGATTCGGGGAGCCACAGATACGCAGTATTTT. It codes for CASSLGIRGATDTQYF.

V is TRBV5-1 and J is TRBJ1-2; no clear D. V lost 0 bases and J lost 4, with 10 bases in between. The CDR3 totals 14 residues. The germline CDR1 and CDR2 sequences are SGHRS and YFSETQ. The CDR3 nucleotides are TGCGCCAGCAGCTTGGATGAGGGAAGCTATGGCTACACCTTC. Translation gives CASSLDEGSYGYTF.

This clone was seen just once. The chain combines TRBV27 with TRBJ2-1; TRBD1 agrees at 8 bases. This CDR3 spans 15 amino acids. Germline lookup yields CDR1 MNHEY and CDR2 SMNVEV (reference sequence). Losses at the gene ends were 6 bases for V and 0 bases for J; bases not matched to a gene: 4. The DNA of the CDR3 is TGTGCCAGCAGCCGGACAGGGACCTCCTACAATGAGCAGTTCTTC. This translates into CASSRTGTSYNEQFF.

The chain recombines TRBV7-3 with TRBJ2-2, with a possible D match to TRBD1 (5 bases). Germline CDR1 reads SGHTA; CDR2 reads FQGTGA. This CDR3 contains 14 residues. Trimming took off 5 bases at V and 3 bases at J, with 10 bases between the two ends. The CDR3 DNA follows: TGTGCCAGCAGCGCCCGACAGCACACCGGGGAGCTGTTTTTT. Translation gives CASSARQHTGELFF.

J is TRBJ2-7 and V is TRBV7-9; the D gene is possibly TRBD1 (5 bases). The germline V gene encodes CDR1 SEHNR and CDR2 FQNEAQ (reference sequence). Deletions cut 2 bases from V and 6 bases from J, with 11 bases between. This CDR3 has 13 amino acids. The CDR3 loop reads CASSLLGPAEQYF. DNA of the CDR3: TGTGCCAGCAGCTTATTGGGGCCGGCCGAGCAGTACTTC.

This chain's CDR3 is CASSRSRVLSNQPQHF. In DNA form, the CDR3 reads TGCGCCAGCAGCCGGAGCCGGGTCCTTAGCAATCAGCCCCAGCATTTT. V and J are TRBV4-1 and TRBJ1-5; D is unclear. This CDR3 region has 16 residues. The germline V and J ends were trimmed by 4 bases and 0 bases, with 13 bases remaining between them. Per germline, CDR1 MGHRA and CDR2 YSYEKL.

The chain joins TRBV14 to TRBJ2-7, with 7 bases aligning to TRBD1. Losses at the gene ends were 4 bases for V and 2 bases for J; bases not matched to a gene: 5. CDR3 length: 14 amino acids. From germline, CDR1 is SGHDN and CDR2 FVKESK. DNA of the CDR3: TGTGCCAGCAGCCGCCGGGACAGAACCTACGAGCAGTACTTC. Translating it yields CASSRRDRTYEQYF.

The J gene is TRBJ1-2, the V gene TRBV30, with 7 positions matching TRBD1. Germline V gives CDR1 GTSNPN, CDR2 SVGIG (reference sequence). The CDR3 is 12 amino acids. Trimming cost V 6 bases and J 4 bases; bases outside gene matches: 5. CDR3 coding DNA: TGTGCCTGCGACAGGGTCCCCTATGGCTACACCTTC. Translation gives CACDRVPYGYTF.

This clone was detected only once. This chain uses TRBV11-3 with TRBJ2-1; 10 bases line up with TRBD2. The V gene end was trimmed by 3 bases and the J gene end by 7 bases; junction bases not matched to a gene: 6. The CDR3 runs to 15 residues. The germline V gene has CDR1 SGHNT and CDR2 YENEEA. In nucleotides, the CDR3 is TGTGCCAGCAGCTTGAAACTAGCGGGGAGTAATGAGCAGTTCTTC. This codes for CASSLKLAGSNEQFF.

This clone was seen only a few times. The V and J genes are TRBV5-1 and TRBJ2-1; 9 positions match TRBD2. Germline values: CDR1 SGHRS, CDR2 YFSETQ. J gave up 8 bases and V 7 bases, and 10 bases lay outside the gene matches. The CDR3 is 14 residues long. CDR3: CASSPPSGADEQFF. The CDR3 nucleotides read TGCGCCAGCTCTCCGCCTAGCGGGGCGGATGAGCAGTTCTTC.